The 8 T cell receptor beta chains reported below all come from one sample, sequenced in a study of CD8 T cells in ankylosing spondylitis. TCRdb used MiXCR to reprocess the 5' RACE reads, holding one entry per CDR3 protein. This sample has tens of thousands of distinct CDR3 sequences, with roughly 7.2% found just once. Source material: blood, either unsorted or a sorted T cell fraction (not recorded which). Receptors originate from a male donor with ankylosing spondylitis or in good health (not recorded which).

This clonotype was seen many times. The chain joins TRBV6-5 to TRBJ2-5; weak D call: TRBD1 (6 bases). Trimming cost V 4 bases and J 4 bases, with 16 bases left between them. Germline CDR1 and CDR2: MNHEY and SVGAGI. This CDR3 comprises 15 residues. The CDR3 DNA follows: TGTGCCAGCAGTTCCCTTACAGGGTCGGGAGAGACCCAGTACTTC. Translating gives CASSSLTGSGETQYF.

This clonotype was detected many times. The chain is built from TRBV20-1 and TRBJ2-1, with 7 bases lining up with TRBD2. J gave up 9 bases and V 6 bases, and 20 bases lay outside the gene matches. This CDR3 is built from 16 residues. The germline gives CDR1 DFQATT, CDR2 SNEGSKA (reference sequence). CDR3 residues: CSADPRGERTRAEQFF. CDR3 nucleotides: TGCAGTGCGGACCCCCGGGGGGAGCGGACGAGGGCTGAGCAGTTCTTC.

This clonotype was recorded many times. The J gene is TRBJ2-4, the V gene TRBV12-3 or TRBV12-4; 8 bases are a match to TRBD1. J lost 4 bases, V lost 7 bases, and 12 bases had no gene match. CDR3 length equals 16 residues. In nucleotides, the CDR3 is TGTGCCAGCACCTCGACAGGGGACCCAAAGAAAAACATTCAGTACTTC. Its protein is CASTSTGDPKKNIQYF.

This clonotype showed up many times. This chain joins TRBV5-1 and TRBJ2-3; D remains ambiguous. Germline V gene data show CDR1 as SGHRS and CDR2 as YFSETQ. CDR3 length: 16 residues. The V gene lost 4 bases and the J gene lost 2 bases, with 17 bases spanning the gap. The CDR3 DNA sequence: TGCGCCAGCAGCAGCTTGGTTGGCGGTAACACAGATACGCAGTATTTT. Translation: CASSSLVGGNTDTQYF.

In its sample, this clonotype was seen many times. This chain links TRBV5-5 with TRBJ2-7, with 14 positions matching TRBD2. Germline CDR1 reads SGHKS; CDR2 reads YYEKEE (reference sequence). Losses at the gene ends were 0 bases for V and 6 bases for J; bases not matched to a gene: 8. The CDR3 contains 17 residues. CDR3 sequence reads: CASSLDHGTSGRGEQYF. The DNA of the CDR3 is TGTGCCAGCAGCTTGGATCACGGGACTAGCGGGAGAGGCGAGCAGTACTTC.

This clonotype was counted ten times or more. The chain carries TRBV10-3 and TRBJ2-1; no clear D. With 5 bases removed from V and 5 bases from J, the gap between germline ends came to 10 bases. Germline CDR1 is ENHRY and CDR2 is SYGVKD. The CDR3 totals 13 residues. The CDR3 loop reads CAISKAANNEQFF. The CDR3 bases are TGTGCCATCAGTAAAGCAGCTAACAATGAGCAGTTCTTC.

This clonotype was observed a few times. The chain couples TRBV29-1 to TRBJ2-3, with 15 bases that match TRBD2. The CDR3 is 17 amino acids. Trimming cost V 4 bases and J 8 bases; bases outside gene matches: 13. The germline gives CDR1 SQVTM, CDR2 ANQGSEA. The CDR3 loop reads CSVAGLAGGPPQGTQYF. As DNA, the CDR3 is TGCAGCGTTGCCGGACTAGCGGGAGGGCCGCCACAGGGTACGCAGTATTTT.

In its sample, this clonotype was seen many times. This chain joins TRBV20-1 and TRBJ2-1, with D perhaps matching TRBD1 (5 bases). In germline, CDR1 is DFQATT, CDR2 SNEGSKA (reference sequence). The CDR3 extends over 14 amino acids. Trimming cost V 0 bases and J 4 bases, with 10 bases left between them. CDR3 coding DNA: TGCAGTGCTAGAGATCGAAGGGGTTACAATGAGCAGTTCTTC. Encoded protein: CSARDRRGYNEQFF.